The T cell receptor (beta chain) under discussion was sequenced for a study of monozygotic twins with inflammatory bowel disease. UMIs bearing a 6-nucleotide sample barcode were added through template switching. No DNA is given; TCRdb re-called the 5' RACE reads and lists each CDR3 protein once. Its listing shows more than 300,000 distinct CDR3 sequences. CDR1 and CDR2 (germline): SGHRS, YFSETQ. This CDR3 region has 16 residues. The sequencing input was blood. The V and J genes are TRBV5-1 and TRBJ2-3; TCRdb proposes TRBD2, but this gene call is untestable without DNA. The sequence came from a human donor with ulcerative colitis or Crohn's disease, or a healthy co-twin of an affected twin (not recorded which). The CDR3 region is CASSYLTSGSTDTQYF.